This T cell receptor beta chain was identified during a study of T cell responses to AZD1222 COVID-19 vaccine. The germline CDR1 and CDR2 sequences are SGHVS and FNYEAQ. The V end was cut by 0 bases, the J end by 0 bases, with 8 bases between. CDR3 length: 16 amino acids. Only in-frame clones appear in the TCRdb table, and some are missing; sequencing was by immunoSEQ multiplex PCR. The table records about 120,000 clones, over 85% of them present only once. J is TRBJ2-2 and V is TRBV7-6; D possibly corresponds to TRBD2 (5 bases). This sequence originates from an adult in good health. This specimen was peripheral blood, taken on day 0 of AZD1222 vaccination. CDR3 nucleotides: TGTGCCAGCAGCTTAGCAGGGAGCACGAACACCGGGGAGCTGTTTTTT. It is translated as CASSLAGSTNTGELFF. The variable domain in full, completed from reference TRBV7-6 and TRBJ2-2, reads GAGVSQSPRYKVTKRGQDVALRCDPISGHVSLYWYRQALGQGPEFLTYFNYEAQQDKSGLPNDRFSAERPEGSISTLTIQRTEQRDSAMYRCASSLAGSTNTGELFFGEGSRLTVL.